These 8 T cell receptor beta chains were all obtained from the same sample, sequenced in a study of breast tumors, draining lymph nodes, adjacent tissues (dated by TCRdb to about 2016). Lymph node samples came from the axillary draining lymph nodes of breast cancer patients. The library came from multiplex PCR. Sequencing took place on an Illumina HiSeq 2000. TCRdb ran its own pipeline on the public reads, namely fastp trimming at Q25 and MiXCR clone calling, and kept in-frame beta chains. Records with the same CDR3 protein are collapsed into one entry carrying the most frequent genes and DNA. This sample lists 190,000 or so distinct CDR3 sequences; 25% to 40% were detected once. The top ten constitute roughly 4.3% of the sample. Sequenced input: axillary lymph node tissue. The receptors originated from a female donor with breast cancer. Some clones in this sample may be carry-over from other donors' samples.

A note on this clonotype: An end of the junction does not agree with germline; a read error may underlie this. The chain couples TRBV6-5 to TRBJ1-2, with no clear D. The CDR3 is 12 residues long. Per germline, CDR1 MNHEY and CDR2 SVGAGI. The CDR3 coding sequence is TGTGCCAGCAGTCACTCTCGCGGTGGCTACACCTTC. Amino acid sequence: CASSHSRGGYTF.

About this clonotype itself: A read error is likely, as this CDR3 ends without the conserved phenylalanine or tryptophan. The CDR3 DNA reads TGTGCCAGCAGCTTAGGAACGACAGGGAGGGGAACTGAAGCTTTCGTT. Translation: CASSLGTTGRGTEAFV. The chain links TRBV7-9 to TRBJ1-1; TRBD1 matches at 7 bases. J lost 5 bases, V lost 1 base, and 10 bases had no gene match. In germline, CDR1 is SEHNR, CDR2 FQNEAQ (reference sequence). This CDR3 contains 16 residues.

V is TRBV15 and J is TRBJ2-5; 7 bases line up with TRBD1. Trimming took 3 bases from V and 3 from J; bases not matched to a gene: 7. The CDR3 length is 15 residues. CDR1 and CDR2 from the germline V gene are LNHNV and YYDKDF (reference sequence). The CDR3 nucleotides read TGTGCCACCAGCAGCCCCTGGACAGGAGAAGAGACCCAGTACTTC. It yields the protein CATSSPWTGEETQYF.

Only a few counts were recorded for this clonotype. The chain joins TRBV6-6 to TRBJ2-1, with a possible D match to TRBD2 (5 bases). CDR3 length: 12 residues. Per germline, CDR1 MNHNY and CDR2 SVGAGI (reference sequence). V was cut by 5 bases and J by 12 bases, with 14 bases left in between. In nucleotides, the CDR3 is TGTGCCAGCAGTCACGGGGTCGACACGCAGTTCTTC. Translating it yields CASSHGVDTQFF.

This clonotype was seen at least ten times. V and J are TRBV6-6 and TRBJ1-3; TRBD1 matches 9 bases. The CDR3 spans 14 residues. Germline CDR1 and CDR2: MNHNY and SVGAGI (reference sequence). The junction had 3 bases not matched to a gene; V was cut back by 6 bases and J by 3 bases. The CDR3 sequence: CASSRTGVGNTIYF. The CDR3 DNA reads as TGTGCCAGCAGCCGGACAGGGGTTGGAAACACCATATATTTT.

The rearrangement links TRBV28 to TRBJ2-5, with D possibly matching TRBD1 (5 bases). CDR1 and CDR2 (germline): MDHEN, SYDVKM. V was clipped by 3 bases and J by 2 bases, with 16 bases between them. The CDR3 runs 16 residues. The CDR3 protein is CASSFDQGLGQETQYF. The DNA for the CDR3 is TGTGCCAGCAGTTTTGACCAGGGTTTGGGGCAAGAGACCCAGTACTTC.

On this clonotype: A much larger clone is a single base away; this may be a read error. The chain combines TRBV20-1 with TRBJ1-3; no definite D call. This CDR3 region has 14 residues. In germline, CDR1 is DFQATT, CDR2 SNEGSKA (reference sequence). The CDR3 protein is CSASDRNSGTTIYF. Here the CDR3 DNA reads TGCAGTGCTAGCGATCGGAACTCTGGAACCACCATATATTTT.

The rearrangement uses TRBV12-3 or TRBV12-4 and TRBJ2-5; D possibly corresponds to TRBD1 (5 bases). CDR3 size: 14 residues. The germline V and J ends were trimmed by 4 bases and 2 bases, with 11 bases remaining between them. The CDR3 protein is CASSSLDRQETQYF. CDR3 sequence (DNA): TGTGCCAGCAGTTCTCTAGACAGACAAGAGACCCAGTACTTC.